This paragraph reports one T cell receptor (beta chain). The sample holds many counts of this clonotype. No cognate antigen has been identified for it. The record has no base qualities; no much larger clone is one base away. Library preparation employed 5' RACE. These reads were obtained on a NextSeq 500. The TCR library protocol attached unique molecular identifiers to individual cDNA molecules to correct for sequencing error and PCR bias. Both TCR alpha and beta chains were sequenced, and tight co-correlation was observed between alpha and beta sequence abundances in each sample. In the paper's pipeline: Decombinator V4 was used to perform V gene, J gene and CDR3 annotation of TCR sequences. TCRs were defined as expanded if a significant change between any two time points was detected under a Poisson model with p below 0.0001. TCR abundances were normalised to the total number of TCRs sequenced in each sample and reported as counts per million. TRAV1-2 paired with TRAJ12, TRAJ20 or TRAJ33 defined MAIT TCRs, while TRAV10 paired with TRAJ18 defined iNKT TCRs. A search of VDJdb, accessed on 1 November 2021, was run for TCRs annotated to CMV, EBV and SARS-CoV-2, with TCRs annotated for multiple antigens excluded. TCRdb cleaned the public reads at Q25 with fastp, built clones with MiXCR and kept in-frame beta chains. Rows with a matching CDR3 protein are joined into one entry that keeps the most common DNA and genes. These V and J calls rely on TCRdb rather than the paper's analysis. Within this sample are roughly 83,000 distinct CDR3 sequences, with around 9.3% of them counted one time only. Of the sample, around 8% is held by the ten largest clones.

Measured from the cysteine to the phenylalanine, the CDR3 is 15 residues long. Only the CDR3 portion is preserved as DNA: 45 bases, with reading frame beginning at the first base. The germline V gene encodes CDR1 SQVTM and CDR2 ANQGSEA. The junction carries 20 bases between V and J, which are trimmed by 4 bases and 6 bases respectively. The data were obtained in a study of early T cells in non-severe SARS-CoV-2 infection (dated by TCRdb to the early 2020s). The study in broad terms: Bulk RNA from unsorted whole blood was used for TCR sequencing, so alpha and beta chains could not be paired.

Set within a cohort of healthcare workers in London, UK, this nested case-control study involved weekly PCR testing of nasopharyngeal swabs along with blood sampling. Healthcare workers were recruited during the week of the UK lockdown, between 23 and 31 March 2020, and followed weekly for up to about 16 weeks. The study at large found these results: VDJdb matching was skewed toward anti-spike CD8 responses and likely underestimated virus-specific expansions by missing private and CD4 specificities.

The V and J segments used are TRBV29-1 and TRBJ2-3; the D match is possibly TRBD1 or TRBD2, with 6 bases aligned in each. The TCR sequence derives from an adult who was a healthcare worker with PCR-confirmed SARS-CoV-2 infection or an uninfected control (not recorded which). The input for sequencing was whole blood, taken at baseline. Here the CDR3 is given as CSVGRDIGGFDTQYF. The sequence in DNA is TGCAGCGTTGGGAGGGACATCGGAGGATTCGATACGCAGTATTTT.